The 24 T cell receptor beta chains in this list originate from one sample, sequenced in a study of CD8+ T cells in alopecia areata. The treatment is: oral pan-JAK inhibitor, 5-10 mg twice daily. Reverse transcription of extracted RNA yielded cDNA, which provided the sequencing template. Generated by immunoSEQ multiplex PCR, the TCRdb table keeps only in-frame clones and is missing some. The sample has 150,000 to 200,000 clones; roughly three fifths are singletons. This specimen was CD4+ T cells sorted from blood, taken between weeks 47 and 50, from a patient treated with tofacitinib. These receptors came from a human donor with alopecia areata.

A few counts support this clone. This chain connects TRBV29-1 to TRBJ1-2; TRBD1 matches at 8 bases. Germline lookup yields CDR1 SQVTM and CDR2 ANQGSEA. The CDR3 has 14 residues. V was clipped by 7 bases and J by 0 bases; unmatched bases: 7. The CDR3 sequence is CSAHGTGANYGYTF. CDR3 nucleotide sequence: TGCAGCGCCCACGGGACAGGAGCTAACTATGGCTACACCTTC.

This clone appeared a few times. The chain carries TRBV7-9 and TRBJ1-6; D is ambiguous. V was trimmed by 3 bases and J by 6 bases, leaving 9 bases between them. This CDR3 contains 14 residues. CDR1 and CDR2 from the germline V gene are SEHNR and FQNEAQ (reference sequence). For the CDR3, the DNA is TGTGCCAGCAGCTTGGTAGAGGGTAATTCACCCCTCCACTTT. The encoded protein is CASSLVEGNSPLHF.

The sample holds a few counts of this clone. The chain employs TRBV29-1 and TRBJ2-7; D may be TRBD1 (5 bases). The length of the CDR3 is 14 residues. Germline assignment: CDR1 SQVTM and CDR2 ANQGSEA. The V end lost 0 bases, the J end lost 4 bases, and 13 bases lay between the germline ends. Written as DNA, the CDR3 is TGCAGCGTTGAAGAGGCAGGGAAGTCGTACGAGCAGTACTTC. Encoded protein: CSVEEAGKSYEQYF.

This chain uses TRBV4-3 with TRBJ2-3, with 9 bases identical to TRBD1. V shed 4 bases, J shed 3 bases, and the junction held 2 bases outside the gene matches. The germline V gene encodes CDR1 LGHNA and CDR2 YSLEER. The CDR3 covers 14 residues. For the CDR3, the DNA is TGCGCCAGCAGCCCCGGACAGGGGACAGATACGCAGTATTTT. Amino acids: CASSPGQGTDTQYF.

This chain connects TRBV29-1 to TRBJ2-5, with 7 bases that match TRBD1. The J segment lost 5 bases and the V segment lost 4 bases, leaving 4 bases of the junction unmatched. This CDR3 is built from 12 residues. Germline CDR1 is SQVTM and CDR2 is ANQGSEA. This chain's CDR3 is CSVGQGEETQYF. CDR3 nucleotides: TGCAGCGTTGGACAGGGTGAGGAGACCCAGTACTTC. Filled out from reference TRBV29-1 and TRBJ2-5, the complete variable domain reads SAVISQKPSRDICQRGTSLTIQCQVDSQVTMMFWYRQQPGQSLTLIATANQGSEATYESGFVIDKFPISRPNLTFSTLTVSNMSPEDSSIYLCSVGQGEETQYFGPGTRLLVL.

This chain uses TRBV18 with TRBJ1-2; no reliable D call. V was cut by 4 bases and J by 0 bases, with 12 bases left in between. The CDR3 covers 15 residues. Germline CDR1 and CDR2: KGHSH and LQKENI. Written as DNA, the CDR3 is TGTGCCAGCTCACTTCTGAAAGAAGCTAACTATGGCTACACCTTC. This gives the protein CASSLLKEANYGYTF.

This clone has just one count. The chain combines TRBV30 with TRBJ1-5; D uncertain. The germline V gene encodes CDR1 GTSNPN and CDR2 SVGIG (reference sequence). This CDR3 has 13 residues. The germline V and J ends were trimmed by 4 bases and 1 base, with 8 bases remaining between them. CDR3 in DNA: TGTGCCTGGAATGGAGGGAGCAATCAGCCCCAGCATTTT. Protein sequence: CAWNGGSNQPQHF. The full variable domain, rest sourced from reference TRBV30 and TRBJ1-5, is SQTIHQWPATLVQPVGSPLSLECTVEGTSNPNLYWYRQAAGRGLQLLFYSVGIGQISSEVPQNLSASRPQDRQFILSSKKLLLSDSGFYLCAWNGGSNQPQHFGDGTRLSIL.

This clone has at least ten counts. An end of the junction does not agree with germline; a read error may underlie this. CDR3 DNA sequence: TGTGTCCCAGTGGGGTACAATGAGCAGTTCTTC. This translates into CVPVGYNEQFF. The V gene is TRBV20-1, the J gene TRBJ2-1, with D uncertain. The CDR3 is 11 residues long. Germline V gene lookup returns CDR1 DFQATT and CDR2 SNEGSKA (reference sequence).

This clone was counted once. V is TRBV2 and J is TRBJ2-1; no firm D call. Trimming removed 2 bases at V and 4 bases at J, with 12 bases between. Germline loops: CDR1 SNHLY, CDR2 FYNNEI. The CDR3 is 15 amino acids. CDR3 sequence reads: CASSETAPRYNEQFF. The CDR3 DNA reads TGTGCCAGCAGTGAAACAGCACCCCGGTACAATGAGCAGTTCTTC.

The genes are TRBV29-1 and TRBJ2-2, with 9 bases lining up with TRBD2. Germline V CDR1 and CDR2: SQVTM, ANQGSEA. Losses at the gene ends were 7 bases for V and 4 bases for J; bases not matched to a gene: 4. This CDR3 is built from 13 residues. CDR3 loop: CSGLAGFTGELFF. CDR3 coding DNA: TGCAGCGGCCTAGCGGGGTTCACCGGGGAGCTGTTTTTT.

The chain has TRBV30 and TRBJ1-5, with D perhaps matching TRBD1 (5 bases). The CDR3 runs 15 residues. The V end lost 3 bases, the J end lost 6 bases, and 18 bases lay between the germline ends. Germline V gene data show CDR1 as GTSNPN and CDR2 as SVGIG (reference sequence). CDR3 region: CAWSQRGRDSQPQHF. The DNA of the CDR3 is TGTGCCTGGAGCCAAAGGGGCAGGGATTCTCAGCCCCAGCATTTT.

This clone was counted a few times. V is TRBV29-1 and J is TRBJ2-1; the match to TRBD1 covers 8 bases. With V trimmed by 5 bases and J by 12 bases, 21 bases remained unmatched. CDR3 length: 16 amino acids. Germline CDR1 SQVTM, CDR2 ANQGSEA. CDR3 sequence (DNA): TGCAGCGTTCCCGATCCGGACAGGGCCCTTCGCCCGGGGCAGTTCTTC. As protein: CSVPDPDRALRPGQFF.

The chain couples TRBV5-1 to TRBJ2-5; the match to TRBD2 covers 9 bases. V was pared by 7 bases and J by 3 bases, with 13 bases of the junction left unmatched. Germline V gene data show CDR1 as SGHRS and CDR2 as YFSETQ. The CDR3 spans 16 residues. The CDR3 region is CASRVGSGGREETQYF. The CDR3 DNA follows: TGCGCCAGCCGCGTTGGTAGCGGGGGACGCGAAGAGACCCAGTACTTC.

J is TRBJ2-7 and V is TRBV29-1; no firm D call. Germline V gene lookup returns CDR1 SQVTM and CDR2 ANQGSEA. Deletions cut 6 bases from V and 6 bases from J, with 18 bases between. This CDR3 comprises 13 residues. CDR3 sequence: CSVARGLTGEQYF. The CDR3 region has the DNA TGCAGCGTAGCACGCGGCTTGACGGGCGAGCAGTACTTC.

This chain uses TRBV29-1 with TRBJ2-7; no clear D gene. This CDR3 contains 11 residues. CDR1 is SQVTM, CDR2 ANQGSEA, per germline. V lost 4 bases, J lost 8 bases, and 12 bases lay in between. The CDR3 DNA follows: TGCAGCGTTGGGGTCCTGGATAAGCAGTACTTC. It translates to CSVGVLDKQYF.

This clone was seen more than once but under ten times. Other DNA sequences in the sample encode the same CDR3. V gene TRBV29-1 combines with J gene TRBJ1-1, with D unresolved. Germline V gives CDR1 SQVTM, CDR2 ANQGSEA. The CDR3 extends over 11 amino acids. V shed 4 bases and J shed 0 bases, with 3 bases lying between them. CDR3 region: CSVVLNTEAFF. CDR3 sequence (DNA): TGCAGCGTTGTCCTGAACACTGAAGCTTTCTTT.

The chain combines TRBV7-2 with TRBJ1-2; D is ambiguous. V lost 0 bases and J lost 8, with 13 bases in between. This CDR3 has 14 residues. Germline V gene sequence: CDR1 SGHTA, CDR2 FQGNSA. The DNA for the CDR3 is TGTGCCAGCAGCTTAGCCGGCAGGTTGTGGGGCTACACCTTC. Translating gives CASSLAGRLWGYTF.

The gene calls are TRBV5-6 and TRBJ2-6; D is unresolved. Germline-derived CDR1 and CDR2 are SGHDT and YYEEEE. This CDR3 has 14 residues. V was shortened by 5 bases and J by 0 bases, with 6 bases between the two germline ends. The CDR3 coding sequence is TGTGCCAGCAGTGGGGACTCTGGGGCCAACGTCCTGACTTTC. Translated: CASSGDSGANVLTF.

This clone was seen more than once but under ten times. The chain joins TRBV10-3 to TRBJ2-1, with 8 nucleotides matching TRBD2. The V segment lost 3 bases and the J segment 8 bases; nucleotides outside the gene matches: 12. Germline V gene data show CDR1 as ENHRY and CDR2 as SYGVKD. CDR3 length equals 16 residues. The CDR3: CAISDLIAGSTDEQFF. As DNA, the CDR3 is TGTGCCATCAGTGATCTCATAGCGGGGTCCACCGATGAGCAGTTCTTC.

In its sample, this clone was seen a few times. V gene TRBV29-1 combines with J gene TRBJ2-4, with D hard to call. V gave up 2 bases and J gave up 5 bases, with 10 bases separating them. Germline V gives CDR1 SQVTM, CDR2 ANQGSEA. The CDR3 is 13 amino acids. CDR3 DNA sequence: TGCAGCGTTGAAAAAAGCCCTCAAAACATTCAGTACTTC. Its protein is CSVEKSPQNIQYF.

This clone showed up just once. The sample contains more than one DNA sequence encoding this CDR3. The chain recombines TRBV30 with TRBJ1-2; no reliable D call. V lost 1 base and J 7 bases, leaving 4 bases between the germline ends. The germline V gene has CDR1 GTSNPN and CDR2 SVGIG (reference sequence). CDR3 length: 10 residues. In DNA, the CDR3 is TGTGCCTGGAGTGGCGGTGGCTACACCTTC. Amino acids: CAWSGGGYTF.

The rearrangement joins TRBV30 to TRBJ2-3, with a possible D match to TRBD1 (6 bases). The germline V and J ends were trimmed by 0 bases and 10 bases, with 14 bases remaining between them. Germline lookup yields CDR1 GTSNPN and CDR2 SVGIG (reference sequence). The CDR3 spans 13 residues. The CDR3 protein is CAWSVWKGDAQYF. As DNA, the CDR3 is TGTGCCTGGAGTGTTTGGAAGGGGGATGCGCAGTATTTT.

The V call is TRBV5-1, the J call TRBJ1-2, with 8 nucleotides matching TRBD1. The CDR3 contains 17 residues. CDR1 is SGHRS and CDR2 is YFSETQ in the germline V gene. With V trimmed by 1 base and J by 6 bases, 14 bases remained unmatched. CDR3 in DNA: TGCGCCAGCAGCTTGTCGGCGACCGGACAGGGTTCGGATGGCTACACCTTC. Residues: CASSLSATGQGSDGYTF.

The CDR3 DNA is TGTGCCTGGAGTGTACTCGGGACAGGGGCTAGGAGTACTAATGAAAAACTGTTTTTT. It is translated as CAWSVLGTGARSTNEKLFF. The V call is TRBV30, the J call TRBJ1-4; TRBD1 aligns across 10 bases. Germline CDR1 GTSNPN, CDR2 SVGIG (reference sequence). The CDR3 is made up of 19 amino acids. The V and J ends lost 0 bases and 2 bases, in that order; junction bases with no gene match: 12.